This TCR beta chain was obtained from a study of T cells in Graves' hyperthyroidism and ophthalmopathy (dated by TCRdb to between 2017 and 2020). Turning to the overall study: Peripheral blood samples were taken at the time of initial diagnosis, prior to any treatment. TCR V-J signatures able to tell the groups apart were searched for in a discovery cohort of 100 patients, of whom roughly 42 had Graves' ophthalmopathy and around 56 had stable Graves' hyperthyroidism. Prospective prediction of ophthalmopathy was tested in an independent validation cohort of 18 to 20 hyperthyroidism patients and some 17 patients who later progressed to ophthalmopathy. The 100 or so discovery patients were divided at random into training and test sets in a 7:3 ratio. In addition, the study compared T-cell repertoires in thyroid tissue and in blood from over 5 Graves' hyperthyroidism patients. Following sampling, methimazole starting at 30 mg daily was given to hyperthyroidism patients, and high-dose intravenous methylprednisolone was given to ophthalmopathy patients. The paper reports TCR Vbeta CDR3 sequencing of about 140 peripheral blood samples: some 44 ophthalmopathy, 70 to 85 hyperthyroidism and around 17 progressor patients.

This clonotype was seen many times. The antigen it recognizes is unknown. Qualities for individual bases were not recorded, and no much larger clone is one base off. The TCR beta CDR3 regions were amplified from the RNA transcripts. The first round of RT-PCR for the TCR CDR3 was performed with the HTBI primer set and the Qiagen OneStep RT-PCR kit. A second multiplex PCR round built the libraries, followed by size selection and purification. Paired-end sequencing of the libraries was performed with 100 bp reads on an Illumina HiSeq2000. Concerning the study's data processing: SOAPnuke was used to process the raw data, with reads discarded if the reads contained adapters or uncalled bases, had a mean Phred below 15, or lacked an exact constant-primer or identifier match. COPE v1.2.5 was used to merge the high-quality paired reads, and each unique nucleotide sequence was defined as a clonotype. MiTCR v1.1 was used to align clonotypes to the IMGT TRBV, TRBD and TRBJ reference segments. The analysis included only V-J combinations with a frequency above 0.0001, which together covered roughly 99% of the repertoires. A TCS score was defined as the ratio between F50 (clonal expansion) and ExV (chaos), using BLOSUM62-based TCRdist between CDR3 peptides within each V-J. Welch's t-statistics and random forest reduced around 550 V-J features to about 12, which were used in a naive Bayes classifier (R e1071). The public reads were reanalyzed by TCRdb: fastp trimming at Q25, MiXCR alignment, in-frame beta chains only. Every entry covers one CDR3 protein and lists the most common genes and DNA from its rows. The V and J calls were determined by TCRdb, not by the authors. A total of approximately 400,000 distinct CDR3 sequences appear in this sample, 15% to 18% of them only once. Approximately 7.5% of the sample is held by the ten biggest clonotypes.

Here is what the overall study found, with its caveats: No statistical method was used to fix the sample size in advance, and group allocation was not hidden from the investigators. During validation, the model predicted progression to ophthalmopathy a median of around six months ahead of onset, with just under 71% sensitivity and about 72% specificity. Most expanded thyroid clonotypes (frequency above 0.001) were also detected in blood, suggesting blood repertoires may reflect thyroid immune responses. Ophthalmopathy was separated from stable hyperthyroidism by a 13 V-J signature model, with about 88% sensitivity and around 81% specificity obtained in cross-validation and 80%/75% obtained in testing.

A patient counted as having stable Graves' hyperthyroidism if no progression to ophthalmopathy occurred over 18 months of follow-up. The hyperthyroidism patients were between 18 and 65 years old and newly diagnosed, with a disease duration of less than 2 months. Exclusion was applied to patients with uncontrolled infections, other autoimmune diseases, pregnancy or lactation. Diagnoses relied on clinical symptoms, serum thyroxine and TRAb, thyroid ultrasound and orbital computed tomography. PBMCs were isolated from 8 to 10 ml of fresh peripheral blood by Ficoll-Paque density gradient centrifugation. Total RNA was extracted using Trizol reagent, and RNA quality was assessed on an Agilent 2100 Bioanalyzer. This clonotype was sampled from a woman under 30 with Graves' hyperthyroidism. Sequencing was done on a sample of blood.

The CDR3 has the sequence CASSSTDAEQETQYF. In nucleotide form, the sequence is TGTGCCAGCAGTTCCACCGACGCAGAACAAGAGACCCAGTACTTC. The rearranged segments are TRBV28 and TRBJ2-5, with the D gene too uncertain to name. The V and J ends are trimmed by 4 bases and 2 bases, leaving 14 bases between them. For CDR1 and CDR2, the germline V gene lists MDHEN and SYDVKM. Reading from cysteine to phenylalanine, the CDR3 counts 15 amino acids. Solely the CDR3 DNA is kept, with 45 bases framed from the first base.